This T cell receptor beta chain is drawn from a study of blood T cell repertoires in COVID-19. Study in general: Researchers got acute and convalescent COVID-19 samples from the United States, Italy and Spain. T cells, B-cell-depleted T cells, or PBMCs provided the cDNA or gDNA that served as material.

Recovered participants had two consecutive negative NP/OP PCR tests, healthcare professional clearance, or symptom resolution. V was trimmed by 0 bases and J by 4 bases, leaving 19 bases between them. CDR3 size: 16 residues. The germline gives CDR1 GTSNPN, CDR2 SVGIG (reference sequence). Produced via immunoSEQ multiplex PCR; TCRdb's table is partial and in-frame only. The repertoire includes more than 400,000 clones, roughly nine tenths of them detected once, and about 0.75% sits in the top ten. The origin of this receptor is a woman aged 18 to 35 who had recovered from COVID-19. Sequencing was carried out using PBMCs or T cells enriched from blood (not recorded which). This chain connects TRBV30 to TRBJ2-7, with a possible D match to TRBD1 (5 bases). CDR3 sequence: CAWSVRLGQGGYEQYF. Here the CDR3 DNA reads TGTGCCTGGAGTGTACGATTGGGGCAGGGCGGATACGAGCAGTACTTC.